The T cell receptor (beta chain) described here comes from a study of regulatory T cells in long-lasting Graves disease. Construction of TCR beta libraries relied on iRepertoire HTBI primers and on Arm-PCR targeting CDR3 regions. TCRdb re-called the multiplex PCR reads with MiXCR, one entry per CDR3 protein. The sample records about 360,000 distinct CDR3 sequences, 15% to 20% being singletons. Stated time point: newly diagnosed GD, antithyroid drugs for less than 3 months. RNA extracted from PBMCs served as the sequencing template. This CDR3 has 14 residues. Trimming removed 3 bases from V and 7 bases from J, with 13 bases in between. Germline values: CDR1 MNHEY, CDR2 SVGAGI. This clonotype was counted a few times. This same sample was also taken into another study, of T cells in Graves' hyperthyroidism and ophthalmopathy.

The chain recombines TRBV6-5 with TRBJ2-1; no clear D. The TCR was taken from a woman aged 18-29 years with Graves disease. The specimen was peripheral blood mononuclear cells (PBMCs), collected at new diagnosis, from a patient treated with antithyroid drugs. The CDR3 region is CASSYDGFRNEQFF. In nucleotides, the CDR3 is TGTGCCAGCAGTTATGATGGGTTTAGAAATGAGCAGTTCTTC.